This is a list of T cell receptor beta chains from one sample in a study of blood T cell repertoires in COVID-19. Sequencing was performed with immunoSEQ multiplex PCR; in TCRdb, only in-frame clones are kept and a portion is missing. The table records approximately 400,000 clones, roughly 86% of them present only once. The specimen sequenced was peripheral blood. The receptors shown here come from a human donor with acute or convalescent COVID-19. The donor label of this sample is uncertain. Each CDR3 is given with its conserved first and last residue. The order of the fields is clone size, CDR3 length, V gene, J gene, D gene, CDR3 protein, CDR3 DNA. D genes are given only for firm matches. The size entry is marked missing in some rows and otherwise reads once, few, many or a size class.

clone_size: .; cdr3_length: 15; v_call: TRBV28; j_call: TRBJ1-4; d_call: .; cdr3_aa: CASSLGGAQSEKLFF; cdr3_nt: TGTGCCAGCAGTTTAGGGGGGGCTCAGAGTGAAAAACTGTTTTTT
clone_size: once; cdr3_length: 15; v_call: TRBV29-1; j_call: TRBJ2-7; d_call: .; cdr3_aa: CSVEDSGVQTYEQYF; cdr3_nt: TGCAGCGTTGAAGATTCAGGGGTCCAAACCTACGAGCAGTACTTC
clone_size: .; cdr3_length: 14; v_call: TRBV20-1; j_call: TRBJ1-1; d_call: TRBD1; cdr3_aa: CSASVGTGVTEAFF; cdr3_nt: TGCAGTGCTAGTGTCGGGACAGGGGTCACTGAAGCTTTCTTT
clone_size: .; cdr3_length: 14; v_call: TRBV6-5; j_call: TRBJ1-4; d_call: TRBD1; cdr3_aa: CASREGQGYEKLFF; cdr3_nt: TGTGCCAGCAGGGAGGGACAGGGATATGAAAAACTGTTTTTT
clone_size: .; cdr3_length: 14; v_call: TRBV30; j_call: TRBJ1-4; d_call: .; cdr3_aa: CAWSPGQPNEKLFF; cdr3_nt: TGTGCCTGGAGTCCTGGACAGCCTAATGAAAAACTGTTTTTT
clone_size: .; cdr3_length: 15; v_call: TRBV19; j_call: TRBJ2-7; d_call: TRBD1; cdr3_aa: CASSAPGTGSHEQYF; cdr3_nt: TGTGCCAGTAGTGCCCCCGGGACAGGGTCCCACGAGCAGTACTTC
clone_size: .; cdr3_length: 15; v_call: TRBV5-1; j_call: TRBJ2-3; d_call: .; cdr3_aa: CASSPRQEVTYTQYF; cdr3_nt: TGCGCCAGCAGCCCCCGGCAGGAAGTCACTTATACGCAGTATTTT
clone_size: .; cdr3_length: 15; v_call: TRBV19; j_call: TRBJ1-2; d_call: TRBD1; cdr3_aa: CASSIEQGLPSGYTF; cdr3_nt: TGTGCCAGTAGTATAGAACAGGGGCTGCCTAGTGGCTACACCTTC
clone_size: once; cdr3_length: 15; v_call: TRBV5-1; j_call: TRBJ2-3; d_call: .; cdr3_aa: CASSQGRVGADTQYF; cdr3_nt: TGCGCCAGCAGTCAAGGCAGGGTTGGCGCAGATACGCAGTATTTT
clone_size: .; cdr3_length: 16; v_call: TRBV7-8; j_call: TRBJ2-6; d_call: .; cdr3_aa: CASSITRGSGANVLTF; cdr3_nt: TGTGCCAGCAGCATCACTAGGGGGTCTGGGGCCAACGTCCTGACTTTC
clone_size: once; cdr3_length: 13; v_call: TRBV4-1; j_call: TRBJ2-1; d_call: .; cdr3_aa: CASSNQGLGEQFF; cdr3_nt: TGCGCCAGCAGCAATCAGGGGCTGGGTGAGCAGTTCTTC
clone_size: .; cdr3_length: 14; v_call: TRBV19; j_call: TRBJ1-5; d_call: TRBD1; cdr3_aa: CASNGQGMLQPQHF; cdr3_nt: TGTGCCAGTAATGGACAGGGGATGCTTCAGCCCCAGCATTTT
clone_size: once; cdr3_length: 14; v_call: TRBV18; j_call: TRBJ1-1; d_call: .; cdr3_aa: CASSEQGRGTEAFF; cdr3_nt: TGTGCCAGCTCTGAACAGGGCCGGGGTACTGAAGCTTTCTTT
clone_size: .; cdr3_length: 16; v_call: TRBV19; j_call: TRBJ1-5; d_call: .; cdr3_aa: CASSPRRTGGNQPQHF; cdr3_nt: TGTGCCAGTAGTCCCCGGAGGACCGGAGGCAATCAGCCCCAGCATTTT
clone_size: .; cdr3_length: 14; v_call: TRBV19; j_call: TRBJ1-1; d_call: .; cdr3_aa: CASRTGQWNTEAFF; cdr3_nt: TGTGCCAGTAGAACCGGACAGTGGAACACTGAAGCTTTCTTT
clone_size: .; cdr3_length: 17; v_call: TRBV9; j_call: TRBJ2-1; d_call: .; cdr3_aa: CASSVVVGHPSYNEQFF; cdr3_nt: TGTGCCAGCAGCGTAGTTGTGGGACACCCCTCCTACAATGAGCAGTTCTTC
clone_size: many; cdr3_length: 18; v_call: TRBV27; j_call: TRBJ1-2; d_call: TRBD1; cdr3_aa: CASSTDTPTATGSDGYTF; cdr3_nt: TGTGCCAGCAGTACTGATACCCCGACCGCGACAGGGAGTGATGGCTACACCTTC
clone_size: .; cdr3_length: 13; v_call: TRBV5-6; j_call: TRBJ1-1; d_call: TRBD1; cdr3_aa: CASSLQGGTEAFF; cdr3_nt: TGTGCCAGCAGCCTACAGGGGGGCACTGAAGCTTTCTTT
clone_size: .; cdr3_length: 13; v_call: TRBV5-4; j_call: TRBJ2-7; d_call: TRBD1; cdr3_aa: CASSSRGQYEQYF; cdr3_nt: TGTGCCAGCAGCTCAAGGGGGCAATACGAACAGTACTTC
clone_size: .; cdr3_length: 15; v_call: TRBV4-1; j_call: TRBJ2-3; d_call: TRBD2; cdr3_aa: CASSFSGGATDTQYF; cdr3_nt: TGCGCCAGCAGCTTTAGCGGGGGGGCCACAGATACGCAGTATTTT
clone_size: .; cdr3_length: 15; v_call: TRBV5-4; j_call: TRBJ1-2; d_call: TRBD1; cdr3_aa: CASTKDRGSGYGYTF; cdr3_nt: TGTGCCAGCACCAAGGACAGGGGAAGCGGCTATGGCTACACCTTC
clone_size: once; cdr3_length: 16; v_call: TRBV3-1/TRBV3-2; j_call: TRBJ2-3; d_call: TRBD2; cdr3_aa: CASSRGTSGRSDTQYF; cdr3_nt: TGTGCCAGCAGCCGGGGGACTAGCGGGAGATCAGATACGCAGTATTTT
clone_size: .; cdr3_length: 15; v_call: TRBV5-5; j_call: TRBJ1-5; d_call: TRBD1; cdr3_aa: CASSGTLGQGQPQHF; cdr3_nt: TGTGCCAGCAGCGGGACACTCGGACAGGGCCAGCCCCAGCATTTT
clone_size: .; cdr3_length: 14; v_call: TRBV6-1; j_call: TRBJ1-5; d_call: .; cdr3_aa: CASSEARGIQPQHF; cdr3_nt: TGTGCCAGCAGTGAAGCGCGCGGTATTCAGCCCCAGCATTTT
clone_size: .; cdr3_length: 14; v_call: TRBV5-4; j_call: TRBJ2-5; d_call: .; cdr3_aa: CASSPDGIQETQYF; cdr3_nt: TGTGCCAGCAGCCCGGACGGGATTCAAGAGACCCAGTACTTC
clone_size: .; cdr3_length: 16; v_call: TRBV10-3; j_call: TRBJ2-7; d_call: TRBD2; cdr3_aa: CAISDLAGPSSYEQYF; cdr3_nt: TGTGCCATCAGTGATTTAGCGGGGCCGAGCTCCTACGAGCAGTACTTC
clone_size: few; cdr3_length: 12; v_call: TRBV29-1; j_call: TRBJ2-7; d_call: TRBD1; cdr3_aa: CSVRDRAHEQYF; cdr3_nt: TGCAGCGTTAGGGACAGGGCCCACGAGCAGTACTTC
clone_size: .; cdr3_length: 15; v_call: TRBV2; j_call: TRBJ2-2; d_call: .; cdr3_aa: CASSVQGLNTGELFF; cdr3_nt: TGTGCCAGCAGTGTTCAGGGCCTTAACACCGGGGAGCTGTTTTTT
clone_size: .; cdr3_length: 15; v_call: TRBV30; j_call: TRBJ2-1; d_call: .; cdr3_aa: CAWSGTPGRRDEQFF; cdr3_nt: TGTGCCTGGAGTGGAACACCCGGACGGAGGGATGAGCAGTTCTTC
clone_size: .; cdr3_length: 15; v_call: TRBV2; j_call: TRBJ1-5; d_call: .; cdr3_aa: CASSLISGGNQPQHF; cdr3_nt: TGTGCCAGCAGCCTAATATCAGGTGGTAACCAGCCCCAGCATTTT
clone_size: .; cdr3_length: 15; v_call: TRBV4-1; j_call: TRBJ1-6; d_call: .; cdr3_aa: CASSQAGGLNSPLHF; cdr3_nt: TGCGCCAGCAGCCAAGCCGGAGGCCTAAATTCACCCCTCCACTTT
clone_size: .; cdr3_length: 15; v_call: TRBV30; j_call: TRBJ1-2; d_call: TRBD1; cdr3_aa: CAWRRDSDRGGGYTF; cdr3_nt: TGTGCCTGGAGGAGGGACTCGGACAGGGGCGGTGGCTACACCTTC